This T cell receptor (beta chain) was recorded in a study of blood T cell repertoires in COVID-19. Across the whole study: Samples taken during acute and convalescent COVID-19 were collected in the United States, Italy and Spain. Nucleic acid was either cDNA or gDNA, and it came from T cells, B-cell-depleted T cells, or PBMCs.

The CDR3 is 15 amino acids. The J segment lost 5 bases and the V segment lost 1 base, leaving 4 bases of the junction unmatched. Germline assignment: CDR1 SNHLY and CDR2 FYNNEI. Original analysis: Counts of nucleated cells, estimated from reference gene primer amplification, were obtained. TCRdb's table, derived via immunoSEQ multiplex PCR, lists solely in-frame clones and lacks some. From that table come the V and J calls and clone size; the DNA was used to work out D and trimming. Seen here are about 55,000 clones, roughly nine tenths observed once, and the top ten hold roughly 6.2%. This receptor was taken from a man between 35 and 55 years old with acute or convalescent COVID-19. The sequenced sample was peripheral blood. The V call is TRBV2, the J call TRBJ2-1; the match to TRBD2 covers 8 bases. CDR3 nucleotides: TGTGCCAGCAGTGAAGAGCTAGCGGGTGACAATGAGCAGTTCTTC. Its protein product is CASSEELAGDNEQFF.